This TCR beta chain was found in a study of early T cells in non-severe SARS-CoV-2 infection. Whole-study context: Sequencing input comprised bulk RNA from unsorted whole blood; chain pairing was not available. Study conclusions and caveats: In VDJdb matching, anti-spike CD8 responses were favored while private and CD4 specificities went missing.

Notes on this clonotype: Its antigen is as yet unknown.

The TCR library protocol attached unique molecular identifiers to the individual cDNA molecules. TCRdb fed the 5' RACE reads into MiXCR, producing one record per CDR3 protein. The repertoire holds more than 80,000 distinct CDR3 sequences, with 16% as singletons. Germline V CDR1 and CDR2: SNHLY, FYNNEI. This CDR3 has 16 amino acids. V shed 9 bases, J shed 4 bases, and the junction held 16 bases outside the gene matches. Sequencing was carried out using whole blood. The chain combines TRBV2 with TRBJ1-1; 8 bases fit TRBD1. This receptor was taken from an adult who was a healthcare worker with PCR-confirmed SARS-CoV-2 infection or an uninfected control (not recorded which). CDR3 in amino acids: CARHKPQGAYGTEAFF. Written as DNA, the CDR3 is TGTGCCAGACACAAGCCTCAGGGGGCTTATGGCACTGAAGCTTTCTTT.